The 22 T cell receptor beta chains below come from one sample, sequenced in a study of vaccination effects on CD4 cells after COVID-19. Sequencing used immunoSEQ multiplex PCR; TCRdb keeps in-frame clones, though not all of them. The table records approximately 70,000 clones, about 80% of them present only once. ViraFEST assay sequencing came after antigen-specific CD4+ T cells were expanded with viral peptide pools. Cells that had been cultured for 10 days were the source of isolated CD4+ T cells. Each participant was administered two doses of either the BNT162b2 or the mRNA-1273 vaccine. Antigens for these TCRs are unknown. The specimen comprised CD4+ T cells from PBMCs cultured with HCoV-229E spike peptides, sampled after COVID-19 vaccination. Receptors originate from a human donor who received a COVID-19 vaccine.

The genes are TRBV5-1 and TRBJ1-2; D remains unclear. Germline-derived CDR1 and CDR2 are SGHRS and YFSETQ. The CDR3 has 15 residues. Trimming took 0 bases from V and 2 from J, leaving 11 bases between them. CDR3 sequence: CASSLGTFKNYGYTF. The CDR3 DNA reads as TGCGCCAGCAGCTTGGGCACGTTTAAAAACTATGGCTACACCTTC.

V usage is TRBV5-5 and J usage is TRBJ2-7; 8 bases agree with TRBD1. The germline V gene has CDR1 SGHKS and CDR2 YYEKEE (reference sequence). The trim removed 0 bases at V and 3 bases at J, leaving 8 bases unmatched. This CDR3 has 16 residues. This CDR3 is CASSLGPTGDYYEQYV. For the CDR3, the DNA is TGTGCCAGCAGCTTGGGTCCGACAGGGGATTACTACGAGCAGTACGTC.

The rearrangement uses TRBV20-1 and TRBJ2-7; 8 bases are shared with TRBD1. The CDR3 runs 11 residues. Looked up from germline, CDR1 is DFQATT and CDR2 is SNEGSKA (reference sequence). The chain's CDR3 is CSARSEGTGDV. The DNA of the CDR3 is TGCAGTGCTCGCTCAGAAGGGACAGGTGATGTC.

The chain is built from TRBV5-1 and TRBJ2-5, with D tentatively TRBD2 (6 bases). V lost 0 bases, J lost 4 bases, and 13 bases lay in between. The CDR3 spans 15 residues. Germline CDR1 is SGHRS and CDR2 is YFSETQ. In DNA form, the CDR3 reads TGCGCCAGCAGCTTGGAGACTGTGGAGGGAGAGACCCAGTACTTC. Translation gives CASSLETVEGETQYF.

The CDR3 reads CAWSSARTTTNTGELFF. CDR3 DNA: TGTGCCTGGAGTAGTGCCCGGACTACTACGAACACCGGGGAGCTGTTTTTT. J is TRBJ2-2 and V is TRBV30; tentatively, D is TRBD2 (6 bases). Trimming took off 2 bases at V and 0 bases at J, with 16 bases between the two ends. This CDR3 region has 17 residues. Germline CDR1 is GTSNPN and CDR2 is SVGIG (reference sequence).

This chain joins TRBV7-8 and TRBJ2-3; TRBD2 is a possible D gene (6 bases). The CDR3 contains 16 residues. The V end lost 0 bases, the J end lost 5 bases, and 15 bases lay between the germline ends. The germline gives CDR1 SGHVS, CDR2 FQNEAQ. The DNA of the CDR3 is TGTGCCAGCAGCTTAGCGCGGGGCGAGGGGATAGATACGCAGTATTTT. Translated, it gives CASSLARGEGIDTQYF.

The genes are TRBV27 and TRBJ1-5; no definite D call. Germline CDR1 and CDR2: MNHEY and SMNVEV (reference sequence). The CDR3 covers 15 residues. Trimming shortened V by 2 bases and J by 0 bases, and 8 bases separated the two germline ends. CDR3 nucleotides: TGTGCCAGCAGTTTACGACATCTTAGCAATCAGCCCCAGCATTTT. Its protein product is CASSLRHLSNQPQHF.

This clone was counted a single time. The rearrangement joins TRBV5-6 to TRBJ2-5; D is perhaps TRBD2 (5 bases). Deletions cut 3 bases from V and 5 bases from J, with 14 bases between. The CDR3 sequence is 14 residues long. From germline, CDR1 is SGHDT and CDR2 YYEEEE. The CDR3 nucleotides are TGTGCCAGCAGCTACCCTGGGGAGCGGGAGACCCAGTACTTC. This translates into CASSYPGERETQYF.

This chain joins TRBV30 and TRBJ2-2; 8 nucleotides line up with TRBD1. Germline CDR1 GTSNPN, CDR2 SVGIG (reference sequence). The CDR3 length is 14 residues. V was pared by 3 bases and J by 1 base, with 1 base of the junction left unmatched. The CDR3 nucleotides read TGTGCCTGGAGAGGACAGGGGAACACCGGGGAGCTGTTTTTT. Protein: CAWRGQGNTGELFF.

The chain employs TRBV14 and TRBJ2-5, with TRBD2 as a possible D gene (6 bases). The CDR3 sequence is 15 residues long. Germline CDR1 is SGHDN and CDR2 is FVKESK. V was cut by 3 bases and J by 5 bases, with 16 bases left in between. This CDR3 is CASSHSRGYAETQYF. CDR3 nucleotides: TGTGCCAGCAGCCATTCGCGGGGATACGCTGAGACCCAGTACTTC.

As concerns this clone: One end of the junction does not line up with germline, which may come from a read error. The V call is TRBV28, the J call TRBJ2-4; TRBD2 agrees at 8 bases. Germline lookup yields CDR1 MDHEN and CDR2 SYDVKM. There are 15 residues in the CDR3. In DNA, the CDR3 is TGTGCCAGCAGTTTGCGGGGGGCAGCCCAAAACATTCAGTACTTC. This codes for CASSLRGAAQNIQYF.

This sequence joins TRBV7-3 and TRBJ1-1; 7 nucleotides match TRBD1. The CDR3 extends over 14 amino acids. In germline, CDR1 is SGHTA, CDR2 FQGTGA. After removal of 2 bases from V and 4 bases from J, the junction contained 4 bases not matched to a gene. The CDR3 nucleotides are TGTGCCAGCAGCTTATCAGGGGGTCCCACTGAAGCTTTCTTT. It encodes CASSLSGGPTEAFF.

The chain employs TRBV6-2 or TRBV6-3 and TRBJ2-2; D might be TRBD1 or TRBD2, each matching 5 bases. The CDR3 is 17 residues long. The V end was cut by 6 bases, the J end by 5 bases, with 22 bases between. CDR1 and CDR2 from the germline V gene are MNHEY and SVGEGT. CDR3: CASSPGPSGLGTGELFF. The DNA for the CDR3 is TGTGCCAGCAGCCCAGGGCCCTCTGGACTGGGGACCGGGGAGCTGTTTTTT.

The chain employs TRBV2 and TRBJ2-7, with 8 nucleotides matching TRBD1. Unmatched junction bases numbered 10, after V lost 6 bases and J lost 0 bases. CDR1 is SNHLY and CDR2 is FYNNEI in the germline V gene. The CDR3 sequence is 16 residues long. The CDR3: CASRRQGSRVSYEQYV. The CDR3 nucleotides read TGTGCCAGCAGACGACAGGGGAGTAGGGTCTCCTACGAGCAGTACGTC.

The V and J genes are TRBV5-6 and TRBJ2-7; no definite D call. The CDR3 loop spans 12 amino acids. CDR1 is SGHDT and CDR2 is YYEEEE in the germline V gene. The V gene lost 0 bases and the J gene lost 3 bases, with 4 bases spanning the gap. DNA of the CDR3: TGTGCCAGCAGCTTGGAAGACTACGAGCAGTACGTC. This codes for CASSLEDYEQYV.

J is TRBJ2-1 and V is TRBV7-9, with TRBD1 as a possible D gene (5 bases). From germline, CDR1 is SEHNR and CDR2 FQNEAQ (reference sequence). The CDR3 has 11 amino acids. V was trimmed by 1 base and J by 10 bases, leaving 5 bases between them. The CDR3 spells CASSLEGEQFF. The CDR3 DNA follows: TGTGCCAGCAGCTTAGAGGGGGAGCAGTTCTTC.

The chain combines TRBV27 with TRBJ1-1; the D gene is possibly TRBD1 (5 bases). Per germline, CDR1 MNHEY and CDR2 SMNVEV (reference sequence). The V gene lost 1 base and the J gene lost 4 bases, with 19 bases spanning the gap. This CDR3 has 17 residues. CDR3 loop: CASSLYRGGDRTTEAFF. DNA of the CDR3: TGTGCCAGCAGTTTATACCGGGGGGGAGACAGAACCACTGAAGCTTTCTTT.

The rearrangement joins TRBV6-5 to TRBJ2-5; TRBD1 or TRBD2 may be the D gene (5 bases each). There are 14 residues in the CDR3. Trimming shortened V by 3 bases and J by 3 bases, and 11 bases separated the two germline ends. Germline V gives CDR1 MNHEY, CDR2 SVGAGI. The CDR3 reads CASSYWDRKETQYF. CDR3 DNA sequence: TGTGCCAGCAGTTATTGGGACCGAAAAGAGACCCAGTACTTC.

In its sample, this clone was seen once. The chain is built from TRBV7-3 and TRBJ2-7; 10 bases are a match to TRBD1. The CDR3 is 18 amino acids. V was clipped by 5 bases and J by 2 bases; unmatched bases: 15. Germline V gene data show CDR1 as SGHTA and CDR2 as FQGTGA. The CDR3 sequence: CASSAPGPGTGEPYEQYV. CDR3 nucleotides: TGTGCCAGCAGCGCCCCCGGCCCCGGGACAGGGGAACCCTACGAGCAGTACGTC.

This clone was seen a few times. The chain links TRBV7-9 to TRBJ1-2; D unclear. Germline V gives CDR1 SEHNR, CDR2 FQNEAQ (reference sequence). This CDR3 spans 12 amino acids. V was shortened by 5 bases and J by 0 bases, with 4 bases between the two germline ends. CDR3 amino acids: CASSGANYGYTF. For the CDR3, the DNA is TGTGCCAGCAGCGGCGCTAACTATGGCTACACCTTC.

This rearrangement joins TRBV18 to TRBJ2-3; D gene uncertain. This CDR3 contains 16 residues. In germline, CDR1 is KGHSH, CDR2 LQKENI. V dropped 5 bases and J dropped 2 bases, with 17 bases sitting between them. For the CDR3, the DNA is TGTGCCAGCTCAGTATCTCCCGGCCCAAACACAGATACGCAGTATTTT. It codes for CASSVSPGPNTDTQYF. Looking up the rest from reference TRBV18 and TRBJ2-3 gives the full variable domain: NAGVMQNPRHLVRRRGQEARLRCSPMKGHSHVYWYRQLPEEGLKFMVYLQKENIIDESGMPKERFSAEFPKEGPSILRIQQVVRGDSAAYFCASSVSPGPNTDTQYFGPGTRLTVL.

The chain combines TRBV2 with TRBJ1-1; no firm D call. This CDR3 has 12 amino acids. Germline V lookup: CDR1 SNHLY, CDR2 FYNNEI. Between the trimmed V and J ends, which lost 3 bases and 1 base, there was a span of 3 bases. The CDR3 here is CASSEGNTEAFF. The CDR3 DNA is TGTGCCAGCAGTGAGGGGAACACTGAAGCTTTCTTT.